The entry that follows covers one T cell receptor (beta chain) sequence. Its cognate antigen is unknown. This record comes from a study of blood T cells in healthy people across ages. Study outcomes and limitations: Diversity was higher, and naive CD4+ cells more numerous, in long-lived donors than in aged donors. Naive T cell percentage strongly correlated with TCR beta diversity. Unknown CMV status may confound age-related changes in expanded clones.

Trimming pared 5 bases from V and 6 bases from J, leaving 13 bases between. In germline, CDR1 is SEHNR, CDR2 FQNEAQ (reference sequence). This CDR3 has 13 amino acids. A sample-barcoded 5' primer and a J-beta primer mix were used in a second PCR of about 7 to 12 cycles. From each sample, at least 2.5 million paired-end reads containing CDR3 were obtained. Via MiXCR, TCRdb re-called the 5' RACE reads, giving one row per CDR3 protein. The table lists roughly 680,000 distinct CDR3 sequences, approximately 21% of them singletons, with approximately 3.7% in the top ten. Sequenced material: blood. The V and J genes are TRBV7-9 and TRBJ1-1; tentative D call: TRBD1 (6 bases). This TCR came from a man between 65 and 79 years old in good health. The CDR3 spells CASSRGTTSEAFF. The CDR3 DNA reads as TGTGCCAGCAGCCGAGGGACAACCTCTGAAGCTTTCTTT.